A selection of T cell receptor beta chains follows, all from one sample in a study of T cell responses to AZD1222 COVID-19 vaccine. Assay: immunoSEQ multiplex PCR; the TCRdb copy retains only in-frame clones and omits some. The sample includes 150,000 to 200,000 clones, about 94% of them seen just once. Material: peripheral blood, obtained on day 0 of AZD1222 vaccination. These receptors all come from an adult in good health. Both conserved end residues are part of each CDR3. Fields, in order: D gene, J gene, V gene, clone size, CDR3 protein, CDR3 DNA. The D gene is left open where the match is weak. Not every row has a clone size; where given, it reads once, few, many or a size class.

>NA|TRBJ1-5|TRBV28|NA
CASSFPETRNQPQHF
TGTGCCAGCAGTTTCCCCGAGACACGGAATCAGCCCCAGCATTTT
>NA|TRBJ1-2|TRBV15|NA
CATSSRDGYTF
TGTGCCACCAGCAGCAGGGATGGCTACACCTTC
>TRBD1|TRBJ1-4|TRBV10-1|once
CASRTGGVDEKLFF
TGCGCCAGCAGAACAGGGGGCGTAGATGAAAAACTGTTTTTT
>TRBD1|TRBJ1-4|TRBV2|NA
CASGTGGVDEKLFF
TGTGCCAGCGGAACAGGGGGGGTGGATGAAAAACTGTTTTTT
>TRBD1|TRBJ2-7|TRBV11-3|few
CASSPGQGNYEQYF
TGTGCCAGCAGTCCGGGACAGGGAAATTACGAGCAGTACTTC
>NA|TRBJ2-7|TRBV6-6|NA
CASTEGDVEQYF
TGTGCCAGCACGGAGGGCGACGTCGAGCAGTACTTC
>NA|TRBJ1-2|TRBV7-2|NA
CASSLAGQGINYYGYTF
TGTGCCAGCAGCTTAGCGGGGCAGGGGATCAACTACTATGGCTACACCTTC
>TRBD2|TRBJ2-5|TRBV27|NA
CASSTRGTSTHKPGETQYF
TGTGCCAGCAGCACCCGAGGGACTAGTACCCATAAACCTGGGGAGACCCAGTACTTC
>NA|TRBJ1-4|TRBV29-1|NA
CSGDVGGGLFF
TGCAGCGGGGACGTCGGAGGAGGACTGTTTTTT
>NA|TRBJ2-3|TRBV18|NA
CASSPGYTDTQYF
TGTGCCAGCTCACCAGGGTATACAGATACGCAGTATTTT
>NA|TRBJ2-7|TRBV28|NA
CASSLLGSVTANEQYF
TGTGCCAGCAGTTTGTTAGGGTCCGTCACAGCAAACGAGCAGTACTTC
>NA|TRBJ2-3|TRBV7-2|NA
CASSPDRDWADTQYF
TGTGCCAGCAGCCCCGACAGGGACTGGGCAGATACGCAGTATTTT
>NA|TRBJ1-1|TRBV6-4|NA
CASSDPVRMTEAFF
TGTGCCAGCAGTGACCCGGTGAGGATGACTGAAGCTTTCTTT
>NA|TRBJ2-6|TRBV27|NA
CASKKTSGTSGANVLTF
TGTGCCAGCAAGAAAACCTCAGGAACCTCTGGGGCCAACGTCCTGACTTTC
>NA|TRBJ2-1|TRBV7-8|NA
CATGTGTETYNEQFF
TGTGCCACGGGGACCGGGACCGAGACCTACAATGAGCAGTTCTTC
>TRBD1|TRBJ2-1|TRBV28|once
CASRRTGGPYNEQFF
TGTGCCAGCAGGCGGACAGGGGGCCCCTACAATGAGCAGTTCTTC
>TRBD1|TRBJ1-3|TRBV29-1|NA
CSVTGRTGNTIYF
TGCAGCGTGACAGGGAGGACTGGAAACACCATATATTTT
>TRBD1|TRBJ1-4|TRBV7-8|NA
CASSWDSFNEKLFF
TGTGCCAGCAGCTGGGACAGCTTTAATGAAAAACTGTTTTTT
>NA|TRBJ2-5|TRBV18|NA
CASSISGRTSQYF
TGTGCCAGCTCAATCAGTGGCAGAACCTCCCAGTACTTC
>TRBD1|TRBJ1-1|TRBV4-1|NA
CASSQHRGTEAFF
TGCGCCAGCAGCCAACACAGGGGAACTGAAGCTTTCTTT
>TRBD1|TRBJ1-1|TRBV6-5|once
CASSLRRGQGGTEAFF
TGTGCCAGCAGTTTACGGCGGGGACAGGGGGGCACTGAAGCTTTCTTT
>NA|TRBJ1-6|TRBV19|NA
CASSPDRAGYNSPLHF
TGTGCCAGTAGTCCCGATAGGGCAGGGTACAATTCACCCCTCCACTTT
>NA|TRBJ2-7|TRBV3-1/TRBV3-2|NA
CASSPLAFGHEQYF
TGTGCCAGCAGCCCTCTAGCGTTTGGCCACGAGCAGTACTTC
>TRBD2|TRBJ2-3|TRBV3-1/TRBV3-2|NA
CASSSRGRLLAGVTDTQYF
TGTGCCAGCAGCTCCCGGGGGAGGCTGCTAGCGGGGGTCACAGATACGCAGTATTTT
>TRBD2|TRBJ2-7|TRBV28|NA
CASTPTSGSFNEQYF
TGTGCCAGCACCCCGACTAGCGGGAGTTTTAACGAGCAGTACTTC
>NA|TRBJ2-5|TRBV2|NA
CASRGGTQETQYF
TGTGCCAGCAGGGGAGGTACCCAAGAGACCCAGTACTTC
>TRBD2|TRBJ2-1|TRBV9|NA
CASSSTPGRTSGAYNEQFF
TGTGCCAGCAGCTCAACCCCGGGGAGGACTAGCGGAGCCTACAATGAGCAGTTCTTC
>NA|TRBJ1-2|TRBV6-5|once
CASSYSPSWAGGYTF
TGTGCCAGCAGTTACTCGCCATCGTGGGCGGGGGGCTACACCTTC
>TRBD1|TRBJ2-7|TRBV11-2|NA
CASSLGTGGYEQYF
TGTGCCAGCAGCTTGGGGACAGGGGGTTACGAGCAGTACTTC
>NA|TRBJ2-1|TRBV30|NA
CAFTFGAGATYNEQFF
TGTGCCTTCACATTTGGGGCGGGCGCTACCTACAATGAGCAGTTCTTC
>TRBD2|TRBJ2-7|TRBV2|NA
CASGTSGTSYEQYF
TGTGCCAGCGGAACTAGCGGGACCTCCTACGAGCAGTACTTC
>NA|TRBJ1-5|TRBV28|few
CATRVAGQPQHF
TGTGCCACCCGGGTAGCGGGCCAGCCCCAGCATTTT
>TRBD2|TRBJ2-7|TRBV4-1|once
CASSPDVRWSGRAGGQYF
TGCGCCAGCAGCCCCGATGTTCGGTGGAGCGGGAGGGCCGGCGGGCAGTACTTC
>NA|TRBJ1-2|TRBV9|NA
CASSAERGYYGYTF
TGTGCCAGCAGTGCTGAGAGGGGTTACTATGGCTACACCTTC
>NA|TRBJ2-7|TRBV27|NA
CASADPRREQYF
TGTGCCAGCGCGGACCCAAGGCGCGAGCAGTACTTC
>NA|TRBJ1-1|TRBV7-9|NA
CASSLAVGQVDFF
TGTGCCAGCAGCTTAGCGGTGGGCCAGGTCGATTTCTTT
>NA|TRBJ1-1|TRBV5-1|NA
CASSSVAQASEAFF
TGCGCCAGCAGCTCCGTGGCCCAGGCCTCTGAAGCTTTCTTT
>NA|TRBJ1-1|TRBV18|NA
CASSLMTPWSTEAFF
TGTGCCAGCTCACTGATGACACCCTGGAGCACTGAAGCTTTCTTT
>NA|TRBJ1-1|TRBV19|NA
CASSPGVNTEAFF
TGTGCCAGTAGTCCAGGAGTGAACACTGAAGCTTTCTTT
>TRBD1|TRBJ2-7|TRBV6-5|NA
CASSRDRSYEQYF
TGTGCCAGCAGCCGGGACAGGAGCTACGAGCAGTACTTC
>NA|TRBJ2-2|TRBV11-3|NA
CASSLDRWGLSNTGELFF
TGTGCCAGCAGCTTAGATAGATGGGGCTTATCGAACACCGGGGAGCTGTTTTTT